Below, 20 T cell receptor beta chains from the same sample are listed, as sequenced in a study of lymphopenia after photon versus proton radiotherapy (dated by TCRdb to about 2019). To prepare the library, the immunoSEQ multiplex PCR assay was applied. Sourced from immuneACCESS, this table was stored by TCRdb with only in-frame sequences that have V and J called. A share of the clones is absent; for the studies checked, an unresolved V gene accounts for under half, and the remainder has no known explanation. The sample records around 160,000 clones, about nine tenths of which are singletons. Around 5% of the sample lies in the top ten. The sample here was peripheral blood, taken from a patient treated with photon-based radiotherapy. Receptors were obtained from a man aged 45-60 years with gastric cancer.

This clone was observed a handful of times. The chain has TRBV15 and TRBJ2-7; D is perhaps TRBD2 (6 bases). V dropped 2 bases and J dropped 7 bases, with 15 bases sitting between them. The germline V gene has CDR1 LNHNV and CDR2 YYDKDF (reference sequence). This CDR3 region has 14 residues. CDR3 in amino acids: CATSRRDFPGEQYF. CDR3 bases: TGTGCCACCAGCAGAAGGGACTTCCCGGGGGAGCAGTACTTC.

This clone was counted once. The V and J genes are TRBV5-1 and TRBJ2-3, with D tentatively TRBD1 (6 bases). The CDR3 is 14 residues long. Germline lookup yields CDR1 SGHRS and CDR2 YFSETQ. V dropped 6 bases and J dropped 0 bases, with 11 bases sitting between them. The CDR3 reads CASKDSPSTDTQYF. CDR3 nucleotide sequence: TGCGCCAGCAAGGACAGCCCTAGCACAGATACGCAGTATTTT.

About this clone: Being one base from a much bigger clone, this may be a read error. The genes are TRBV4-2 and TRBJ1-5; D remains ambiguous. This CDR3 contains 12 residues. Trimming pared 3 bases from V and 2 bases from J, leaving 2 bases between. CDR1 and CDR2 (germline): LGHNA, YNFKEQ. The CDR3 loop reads CASSQGNQPQHF. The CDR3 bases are TGTGCCAGCAGCCAGGGCAATCAGCCCCAGCATTTT.

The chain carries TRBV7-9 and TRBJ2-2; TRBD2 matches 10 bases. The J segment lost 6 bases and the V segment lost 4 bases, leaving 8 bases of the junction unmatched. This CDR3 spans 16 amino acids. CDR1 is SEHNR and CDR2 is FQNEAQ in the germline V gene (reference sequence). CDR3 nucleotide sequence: TGTGCCAGCAGCTGGGCCGGGACTAGCGTAGCCGGGGAGCTGTTTTTT. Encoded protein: CASSWAGTSVAGELFF.

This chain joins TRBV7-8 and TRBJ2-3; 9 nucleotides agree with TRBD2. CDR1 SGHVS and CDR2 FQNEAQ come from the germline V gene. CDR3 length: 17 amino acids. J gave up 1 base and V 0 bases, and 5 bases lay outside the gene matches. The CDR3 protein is CASSLAVRTSGTDTQYF. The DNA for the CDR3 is TGTGCCAGCAGCTTAGCGGTCAGGACTAGCGGCACAGATACGCAGTATTTT.

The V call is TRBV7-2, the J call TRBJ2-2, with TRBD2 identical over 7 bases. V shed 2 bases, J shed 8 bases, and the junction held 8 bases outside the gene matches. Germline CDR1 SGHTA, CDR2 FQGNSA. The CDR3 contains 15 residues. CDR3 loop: CASSLLGGPSGELFF. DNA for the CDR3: TGTGCCAGCAGCTTACTGGGAGGGCCCTCTGGGGAGCTGTTTTTT.

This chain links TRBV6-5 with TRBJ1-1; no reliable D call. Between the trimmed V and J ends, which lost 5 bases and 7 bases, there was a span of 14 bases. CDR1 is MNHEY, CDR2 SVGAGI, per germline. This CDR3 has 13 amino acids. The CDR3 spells CASSRTPQSEAFF. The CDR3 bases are TGTGCCAGCAGTCGGACCCCACAGAGTGAAGCTTTCTTT.

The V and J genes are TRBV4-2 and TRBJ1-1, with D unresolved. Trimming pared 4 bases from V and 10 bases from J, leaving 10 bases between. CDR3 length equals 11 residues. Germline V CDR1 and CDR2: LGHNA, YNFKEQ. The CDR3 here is CASSPGTPAFF. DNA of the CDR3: TGTGCCAGCAGCCCAGGAACCCCAGCTTTCTTT.

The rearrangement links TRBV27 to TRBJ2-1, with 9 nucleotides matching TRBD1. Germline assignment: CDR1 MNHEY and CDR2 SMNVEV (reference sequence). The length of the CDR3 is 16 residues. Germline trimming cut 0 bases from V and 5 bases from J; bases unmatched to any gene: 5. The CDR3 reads CASSLSGTGKNNEQFF. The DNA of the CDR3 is TGTGCCAGCAGTTTATCGGGGACAGGGAAGAACAATGAGCAGTTCTTC.

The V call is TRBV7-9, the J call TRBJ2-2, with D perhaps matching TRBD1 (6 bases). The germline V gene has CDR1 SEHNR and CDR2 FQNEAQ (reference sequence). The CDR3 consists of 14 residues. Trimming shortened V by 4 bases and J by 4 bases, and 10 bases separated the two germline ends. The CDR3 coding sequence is TGTGCCAGCAGCTCCGAAGGGGGCACCGGGGAGCTGTTTTTT. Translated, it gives CASSSEGGTGELFF.

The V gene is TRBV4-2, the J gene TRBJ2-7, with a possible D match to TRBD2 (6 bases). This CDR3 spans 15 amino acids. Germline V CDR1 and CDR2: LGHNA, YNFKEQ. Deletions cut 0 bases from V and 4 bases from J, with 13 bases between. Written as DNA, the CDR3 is TGTGCCAGCAGCCAAGAAGGCGGGAATCCATACGAGCAGTACTTC. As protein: CASSQEGGNPYEQYF.

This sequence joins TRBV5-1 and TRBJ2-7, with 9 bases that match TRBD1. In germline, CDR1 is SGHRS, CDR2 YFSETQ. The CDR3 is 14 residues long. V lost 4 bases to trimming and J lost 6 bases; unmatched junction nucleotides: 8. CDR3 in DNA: TGCGCCAGCAGCATCCTGGACAGGGGAAGCGAGCAGTACTTC. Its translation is CASSILDRGSEQYF.

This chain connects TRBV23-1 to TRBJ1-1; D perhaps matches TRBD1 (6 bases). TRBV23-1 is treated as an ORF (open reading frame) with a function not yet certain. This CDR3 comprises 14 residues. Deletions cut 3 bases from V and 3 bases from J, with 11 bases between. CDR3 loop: CASSQTGGHTEAFF. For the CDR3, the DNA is TGCGCCAGCAGTCAGACAGGCGGTCACACTGAAGCTTTCTTT.

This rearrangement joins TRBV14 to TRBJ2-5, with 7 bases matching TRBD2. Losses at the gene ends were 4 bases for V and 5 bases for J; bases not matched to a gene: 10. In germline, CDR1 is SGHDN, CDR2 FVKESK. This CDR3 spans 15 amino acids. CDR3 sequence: CASSRLRGEDETQYF. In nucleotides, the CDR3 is TGTGCCAGCAGCCGACTCCGGGGGGAGGATGAGACCCAGTACTTC.

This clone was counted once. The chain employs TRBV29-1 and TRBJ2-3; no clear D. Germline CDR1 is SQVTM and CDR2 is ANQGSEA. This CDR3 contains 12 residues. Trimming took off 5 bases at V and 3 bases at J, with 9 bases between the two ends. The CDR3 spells CSVTLGTDTQYF. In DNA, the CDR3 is TGCAGCGTTACCCTCGGAACAGATACGCAGTATTTT.

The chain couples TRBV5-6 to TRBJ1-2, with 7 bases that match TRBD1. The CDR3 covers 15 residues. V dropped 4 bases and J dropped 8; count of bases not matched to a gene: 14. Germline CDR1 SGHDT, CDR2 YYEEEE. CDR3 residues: CASSRSYTGVEGYTF. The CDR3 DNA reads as TGTGCCAGCAGCCGAAGTTATACAGGGGTTGAGGGCTACACCTTC.

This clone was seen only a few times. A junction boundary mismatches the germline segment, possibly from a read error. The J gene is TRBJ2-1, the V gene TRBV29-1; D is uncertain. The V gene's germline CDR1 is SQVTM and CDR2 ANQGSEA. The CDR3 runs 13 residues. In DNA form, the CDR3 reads TGCAGCGCTGAAAGAGAATCCTACAATGAGCAGTTCTTC. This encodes CSAERESYNEQFF.

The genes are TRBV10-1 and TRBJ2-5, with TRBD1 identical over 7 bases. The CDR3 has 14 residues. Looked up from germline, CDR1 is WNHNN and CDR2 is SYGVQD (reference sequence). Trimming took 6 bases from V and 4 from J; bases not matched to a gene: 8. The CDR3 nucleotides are TGCGCCAGCAGACACAGGGGAAAAGGAGAGACCCAGTACTTC. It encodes CASRHRGKGETQYF.

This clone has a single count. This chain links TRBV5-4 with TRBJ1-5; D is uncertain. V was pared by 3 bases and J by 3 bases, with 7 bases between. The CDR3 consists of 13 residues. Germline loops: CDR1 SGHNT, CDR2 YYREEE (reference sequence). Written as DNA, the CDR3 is TGTGCCAGCAGCTCGGGAATCAATCAGCCCCAGCATTTT. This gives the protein CASSSGINQPQHF. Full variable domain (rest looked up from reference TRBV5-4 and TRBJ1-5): ETGVTQSPTHLIKTRGQQVTLRCSSQSGHNTVSWYQQALGQGPQFIFQYYREEENGRGNFPPRFSGLQFPNYSSELNVNALELDDSALYLCASSSGINQPQHFGDGTRLSIL.

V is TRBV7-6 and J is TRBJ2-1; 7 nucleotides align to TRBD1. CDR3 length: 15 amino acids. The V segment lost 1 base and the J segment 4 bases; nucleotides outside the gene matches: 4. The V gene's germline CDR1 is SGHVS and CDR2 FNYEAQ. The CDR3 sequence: CASSLVGTVYNEQFF. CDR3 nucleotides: TGTGCCAGCAGCTTAGTGGGGACAGTTTACAATGAGCAGTTCTTC.